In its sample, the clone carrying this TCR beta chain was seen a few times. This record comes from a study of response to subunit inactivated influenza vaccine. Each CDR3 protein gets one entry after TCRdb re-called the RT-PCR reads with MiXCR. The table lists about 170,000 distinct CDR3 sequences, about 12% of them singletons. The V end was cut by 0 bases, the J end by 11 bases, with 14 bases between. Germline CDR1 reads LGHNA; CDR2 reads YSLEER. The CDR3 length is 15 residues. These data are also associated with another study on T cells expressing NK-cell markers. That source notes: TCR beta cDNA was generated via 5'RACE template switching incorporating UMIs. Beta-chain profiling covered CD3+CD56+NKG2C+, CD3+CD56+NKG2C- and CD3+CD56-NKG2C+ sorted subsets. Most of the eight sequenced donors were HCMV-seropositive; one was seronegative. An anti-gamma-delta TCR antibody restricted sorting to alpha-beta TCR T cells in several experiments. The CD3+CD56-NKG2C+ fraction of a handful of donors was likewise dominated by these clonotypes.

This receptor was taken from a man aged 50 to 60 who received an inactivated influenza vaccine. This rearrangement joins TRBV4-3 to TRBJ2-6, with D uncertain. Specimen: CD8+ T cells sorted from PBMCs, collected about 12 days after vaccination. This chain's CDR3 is CASSQEPDGSYVLTF. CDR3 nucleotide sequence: TGCGCCAGCAGCCAAGAGCCGGACGGTAGCTACGTCCTGACTTTC.